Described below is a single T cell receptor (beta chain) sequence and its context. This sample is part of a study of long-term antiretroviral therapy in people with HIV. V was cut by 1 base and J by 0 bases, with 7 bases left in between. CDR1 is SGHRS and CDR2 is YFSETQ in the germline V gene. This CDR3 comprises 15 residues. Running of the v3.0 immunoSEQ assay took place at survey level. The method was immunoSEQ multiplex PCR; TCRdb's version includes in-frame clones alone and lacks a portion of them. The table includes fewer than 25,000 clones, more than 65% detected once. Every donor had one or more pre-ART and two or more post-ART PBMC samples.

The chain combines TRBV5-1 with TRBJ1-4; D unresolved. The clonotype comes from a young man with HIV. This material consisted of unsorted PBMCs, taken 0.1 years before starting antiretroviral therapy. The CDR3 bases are TGCGCCAGCAGCTTGATTAGGTCAACTAATGAAAAACTGTTTTTT. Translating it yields CASSLIRSTNEKLFF. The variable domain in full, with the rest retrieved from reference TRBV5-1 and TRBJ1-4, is KAGVTQTPRYLIKTRGQQVTLSCSPISGHRSVSWYQQTPGQGLQFLFEYFSETQRNKGNFPGRFSGRQFSNSRSEMNVSTLELGDSALYLCASSLIRSTNEKLFFGSGTQLSVL.